One sample yielded the 22 T cell receptor beta chains listed below, sequenced in a study of neoadjuvant nivolumab and ipilimumab in lung cancer (dated by TCRdb to 2019 to 2021). The time point label for this specimen denotes: at surgical resection after neoadjuvant nivolumab +/- ipilimumab. The library was obtained by the immunoSEQ multiplex PCR assay. TCRdb took over this immuneACCESS table, retaining in-frame rearrangements with V and J assigned. Such tables are incomplete; in checked studies, under half of the missing clones stem from an unresolved V gene, and the remainder is unexplained. Counted in this sample were 10,000 to 15,000 clones; approximately 94% of them appeared once. The ten biggest clones cover roughly 2.5% of the sample. The input for sequencing was peripheral blood, taken after neoadjuvant nivolumab, alone or with ipilimumab, at or shortly before surgery. The receptors shown here come from an adult with non-small cell lung cancer.

The rearrangement links TRBV5-1 to TRBJ2-3; 8 bases are shared with TRBD2. The CDR3 is 14 amino acids. The ends lost 4 bases at V and 4 bases at J; junction bases unmatched: 5. Germline values: CDR1 SGHRS, CDR2 YFSETQ. The CDR3 region has the DNA TGCGCCAGCAGCGACGGGAGGGGGGCAGATACGCAGTATTTT. Protein sequence: CASSDGRGADTQYF.

The V gene is TRBV28, the J gene TRBJ2-5; a weak D match, TRBD1 (5 bases). This CDR3 is 12 amino acids long. CDR1 is MDHEN, CDR2 SYDVKM, per germline. Deletions cut 5 bases from V and 5 bases from J, with 9 bases between. The CDR3 sequence is CASSAGRETQYF. DNA of the CDR3: TGTGCCAGCAGTGCAGGGCGGGAGACCCAGTACTTC.

CDR3: CASSSASGSSYEQYF. CDR3 in DNA: TGCGCCAGCAGCTCCGCTAGCGGGAGCTCCTACGAGCAGTACTTC. The gene calls are TRBV5-1 and TRBJ2-7, with 10 positions matching TRBD2. CDR1 SGHRS and CDR2 YFSETQ come from the germline V gene. The CDR3 runs to 15 residues. Trimming cost V 3 bases and J 0 bases; bases outside gene matches: 3.

The chain carries TRBV11-2 and TRBJ1-1; D not certain. The germline V and J ends were trimmed by 1 base and 1 base, with 16 bases remaining between them. The CDR3 is 17 residues long. Germline V gene lookup returns CDR1 SGHAT and CDR2 FQNNGV. For the CDR3, the DNA is TGTGCCAGCAGCTTAGTAAACCCTCTACAGACGAACACTGAAGCTTTCTTT. Its protein product is CASSLVNPLQTNTEAFF.

V is TRBV6-1 and J is TRBJ1-2; 8 nucleotides agree with TRBD1. This CDR3 has 18 amino acids. The V and J ends lost 2 bases and 7 bases, in that order; junction bases with no gene match: 18. Germline CDR1 is MNHNS and CDR2 is SASEGT. The CDR3 reads CASSEPGLTGAPSAGYTF. As DNA, the CDR3 is TGTGCCAGCAGTGAACCAGGATTGACAGGGGCACCTTCAGCTGGCTACACCTTC.

This clone was picked up one time. CDR3 amino acids: CANRGDTSTDTQYF. CDR3 bases: TGTGCCAACAGGGGCGACACTAGCACAGATACGCAGTATTTT. The chain recombines TRBV2 with TRBJ2-3; 7 nucleotides agree with TRBD1. From germline, CDR1 is SNHLY and CDR2 FYNNEI. The CDR3 totals 14 residues. Germline trimming cut 10 bases from V and 0 bases from J; bases unmatched to any gene: 7.

The CDR3 is CASRTGAGREYGYTF. Here the CDR3 DNA reads TGCGCCAGCAGGACTGGGGCAGGCCGGGAATATGGCTACACCTTC. V gene TRBV4-1 combines with J gene TRBJ1-2; tentative D call: TRBD1 (5 bases). This CDR3 comprises 15 residues. Germline CDR1 MGHRA, CDR2 YSYEKL. V lost 6 bases and J lost 5, with 19 bases in between.

The rearrangement uses TRBV28 and TRBJ2-2; D not resolved. CDR3 length: 16 residues. The V gene lost 3 bases and the J gene lost 0 bases, with 11 bases spanning the gap. CDR1 and CDR2 (germline): MDHEN, SYDVKM. The CDR3 sequence: CASSFYEFANTGELFF. Written as DNA, the CDR3 is TGTGCCAGCAGTTTTTATGAGTTCGCGAACACCGGGGAGCTGTTTTTT.

The chain links TRBV2 to TRBJ2-5; D uncertain. CDR3 length: 11 amino acids. Germline V gene sequence: CDR1 SNHLY, CDR2 FYNNEI. With 6 bases removed from V and 2 bases from J, the gap between germline ends came to 4 bases. The CDR3 reads CASRGQETQYF. The CDR3 coding sequence is TGTGCCAGCAGGGGGCAAGAGACCCAGTACTTC.

The chain employs TRBV11-3 and TRBJ2-1; 9 positions match TRBD2. The CDR3 has 16 amino acids. With 1 base clipped from V and 4 bases from J, the junction kept 5 bases outside the gene matches. The germline gives CDR1 SGHNT, CDR2 YENEEA. In DNA, the CDR3 is TGTGCCAGCAGCTTAGGTACTAGCGGGCCTTACAATGAGCAGTTCTTC. Translated: CASSLGTSGPYNEQFF.

The chain combines TRBV5-4 with TRBJ2-2; D is undetermined. The V end was cut by 1 base, the J end by 5 bases, with 3 bases between. CDR1 is SGHNT, CDR2 YYREEE, per germline (reference sequence). The CDR3 covers 12 residues. In DNA, the CDR3 is TGTGCCAGCAGCTTGACTACCGGGGAGCTGTTTTTT. Protein product: CASSLTTGELFF. Using reference TRBV5-4 and TRBJ2-2 for the parts outside the CDR3, the full variable domain is ETGVTQSPTHLIKTRGQQVTLRCSSQSGHNTVSWYQQALGQGPQFIFQYYREEENGRGNFPPRFSGLQFPNYSSELNVNALELDDSALYLCASSLTTGELFFGEGSRLTVL.

This clone occurred once. The CDR3 DNA reads as TGTGCCAGCAGCGTGAAGACTAGCGGGAGGGCCGTGGATGAGCAGTTCTTC. Protein: CASSVKTSGRAVDEQFF. The genes are TRBV9 and TRBJ2-1; TRBD2 aligns across 14 bases. This CDR3 region has 17 residues. Trimming at V came to 2 bases and at J to 8 bases, leaving 9 bases not matched to a gene. Germline V gene sequence: CDR1 SGDLS, CDR2 YYNGEE.

V gene TRBV5-1 combines with J gene TRBJ2-1; 12 positions agree with TRBD2. Germline values: CDR1 SGHRS, CDR2 YFSETQ. The trim removed 2 bases at V and 9 bases at J, leaving 9 bases unmatched. This CDR3 is 16 amino acids long. This CDR3 reads CASSFGPSGRGTEQFF. The CDR3 DNA is TGCGCCAGCAGCTTCGGGCCTAGCGGGAGGGGCACTGAGCAGTTCTTC.

This chain joins TRBV5-1 and TRBJ2-7, with TRBD1 identical over 11 bases. The germline V gene has CDR1 SGHRS and CDR2 YFSETQ. Trimming cost V 4 bases and J 5 bases; bases outside gene matches: 8. The CDR3 extends over 15 amino acids. CDR3 loop: CASSPLGQGDHEQYF. Written as DNA, the CDR3 is TGCGCCAGCAGCCCCCTGGGACAGGGGGACCACGAGCAGTACTTC.

The chain links TRBV5-8 to TRBJ1-4; no reliable D call. The germline V gene has CDR1 SGHTS and CDR2 YDEGEE. This CDR3 has 16 residues. V lost 0 bases, J lost 4 bases, and 13 bases lay in between. CDR3 residues: CASSLAGRLFNEKLFF. The CDR3 bases are TGTGCCAGCAGCTTGGCCGGCCGTCTATTTAATGAAAAACTGTTTTTT. Supplemented by reference TRBV5-8 and TRBJ1-4, the full variable domain reads EAGVTQSPTHLIKTRGQQATLRCSPISGHTSVYWYQQALGLGLQFLLWYDEGEERNRGNFPPRFSGRQFPNYSSELNVNALELEDSALYLCASSLAGRLFNEKLFFGSGTQLSVL.

The V and J genes are TRBV7-3 and TRBJ2-7; D is tentatively TRBD1 or TRBD2 (5 bases each). CDR1 and CDR2 (germline): SGHTA, FQGTGA. Trimming cost V 0 bases and J 1 base, with 10 bases left between them. The CDR3 covers 15 residues. This chain's CDR3 is CASSLTAGSSYEQYF. The CDR3 DNA is TGTGCCAGCAGCTTAACGGCAGGGAGTTCCTACGAGCAGTACTTC.

In DNA, the CDR3 is TGTGCCAGCAGCTTAGTAGCAGAGACCCAGTACTTC. This sequence encodes CASSLVAETQYF. The V gene is TRBV7-9, the J gene TRBJ2-5; D remains unclear. Trimming shortened V by 1 base and J by 4 bases, and 4 bases separated the two germline ends. The CDR3 is 12 residues long. Germline V gene data show CDR1 as SEHNR and CDR2 as FQNEAQ (reference sequence).

The V gene is TRBV4-1, the J gene TRBJ2-1, with 8 bases fitting TRBD2. V shed 0 bases, J shed 2 bases, and the junction held 6 bases outside the gene matches. This CDR3 is 17 amino acids long. Germline V gene lookup returns CDR1 MGHRA and CDR2 YSYEKL. The chain's CDR3 is CASSQDGSGTTYNEQFF. As DNA, the CDR3 is TGCGCCAGCAGCCAAGATGGTAGCGGGACAACCTACAATGAGCAGTTCTTC.

V and J are TRBV15 and TRBJ2-3, with TRBD1 matching 7 bases. The CDR3 sequence is 16 residues long. In germline, CDR1 is LNHNV, CDR2 YYDKDF (reference sequence). The trim removed 1 base at V and 0 bases at J, leaving 4 bases unmatched. The CDR3 protein is CATSRGQGDSTDTQYF. The CDR3 DNA reads as TGTGCCACCAGCAGAGGACAGGGAGACAGCACAGATACGCAGTATTTT.

The chain uses TRBV9 and TRBJ2-3, with 7 bases fitting TRBD2. J gave up 2 bases and V 0 bases, and 6 bases lay outside the gene matches. Germline CDR1 and CDR2: SGDLS and YYNGEE. CDR3 length: 16 residues. The chain's CDR3 is CASSVGEGTITDTQYF. The DNA for the CDR3 is TGTGCCAGCAGCGTAGGGGAGGGGACCATCACAGATACGCAGTATTTT. Drawing the rest from reference TRBV9 and TRBJ2-3, the complete variable domain is DSGVTQTPKHLITATGQRVTLRCSPRSGDLSVYWYQQSLDQGLQFLIQYYNGEERAKGNILERFSAQQFPDLHSELNLSSLELGDSALYFCASSVGEGTITDTQYFGPGTRLTVL.

This clone was detected only once. The chain couples TRBV7-2 to TRBJ2-7, with 7 positions matching TRBD2. V shed 6 bases, J shed 1 base, and the junction held 12 bases outside the gene matches. The V gene's germline CDR1 is SGHTA and CDR2 FQGNSA. The CDR3 covers 16 residues. CDR3 sequence: CASRRGSAGESYEQYF. In DNA form, the CDR3 reads TGTGCCAGCAGACGAGGTTCGGCGGGAGAGTCCTACGAGCAGTACTTC.

This chain connects TRBV15 to TRBJ2-7; tentative D call: TRBD1 (7 bases). This CDR3 contains 14 residues. The V end lost 2 bases, the J end lost 3 bases, and 11 bases lay between the germline ends. CDR1 and CDR2 from the germline V gene are LNHNV and YYDKDF (reference sequence). CDR3 protein: CATSRNRGGYEQYF. DNA of the CDR3: TGTGCCACCAGCAGAAACAGGGGAGGCTACGAGCAGTACTTC.